These T cell receptor beta chains were read from a single sample in a study of early T cells in non-severe SARS-CoV-2 infection. MiXCR was run by TCRdb on the 5' RACE reads, yielding one entry per CDR3 protein. The profile shows about 59,000 distinct CDR3 sequences, around 14% of them singletons. The sample in question was whole blood, obtained at baseline. The receptors were gathered from an adult who was a healthcare worker with PCR-confirmed SARS-CoV-2 infection or an uninfected control (not recorded which). Each CDR3 is given with its conserved first and last residue. A D gene is named only where the DNA matches it firmly. Clone size appears in some rows only: once, few, many, or a class for an expanded clone.

cdr3_nt: TGTGCCATCAGTGAGTCGCTGGGGGTGCTAAGCACAGATACGCAGTATTTT
cdr3_aa: CAISESLGVLSTDTQYF
j_call: TRBJ2-3
clone_size: NA
d_call: NA
v_call: TRBV10-3

cdr3_nt: TGTGCCAGCAGCTTGGGGACAGGCTATAATTCACCCCTCCACTTT
cdr3_aa: CASSLGTGYNSPLHF
j_call: TRBJ1-6
clone_size: NA
d_call: TRBD1
v_call: TRBV11-3

cdr3_nt: TGTGCCAGCAGCGGGGCAGGGGGCCCGGCCAAAAACATTCAGTACTTC
cdr3_aa: CASSGAGGPAKNIQYF
j_call: TRBJ2-4
clone_size: few
d_call: TRBD1
v_call: TRBV9

cdr3_nt: TGTGCCAGCAGTTCATCAGGCGAGCAGTACTTC
cdr3_aa: CASSSSGEQYF
j_call: TRBJ2-7
clone_size: few
d_call: NA
v_call: TRBV7-9

cdr3_nt: TGTGCCAGCAGGTCAGATTCGCGAGAGCAGTACTTC
cdr3_aa: CASRSDSREQYF
j_call: TRBJ2-7
clone_size: NA
d_call: NA
v_call: TRBV4-2

cdr3_nt: TGCGCCAGCAGCGATCATGCGGGTAGCTACGAGCAGTACTTC
cdr3_aa: CASSDHAGSYEQYF
j_call: TRBJ2-7
clone_size: many
d_call: NA
v_call: TRBV5-1

cdr3_nt: TGCAGTGCTAGAGGGTCTAGCGGGAAGGACAATGAGCAGTTCTTC
cdr3_aa: CSARGSSGKDNEQFF
j_call: TRBJ2-1
clone_size: few
d_call: TRBD2
v_call: TRBV20-1

cdr3_nt: TGTGCCAGCAGTTCAGACCCCTCACTGCGCTACACCTTC
cdr3_aa: CASSSDPSLRYTF
j_call: TRBJ1-2
clone_size: NA
d_call: NA
v_call: TRBV6-6

cdr3_nt: TGCGCCAGCAGCTTGGAGTTGCGGGAGGCGTGGGGTAACAATGAGCAGTTCTTC
cdr3_aa: CASSLELREAWGNNEQFF
j_call: TRBJ2-1
clone_size: many
d_call: TRBD2
v_call: TRBV5-1

cdr3_nt: TGTGCCAGCAGCCTCAACGGCTACGAGCAGTACTTC
cdr3_aa: CASSLNGYEQYF
j_call: TRBJ2-7
clone_size: few
d_call: NA
v_call: TRBV11-2

cdr3_nt: TGTGCCAGCAGTTACGGGGGCACCGGGGTGCTGTTTTTT
cdr3_aa: CASSYGGTGVLFF
j_call: TRBJ2-2
clone_size: NA
d_call: NA
v_call: TRBV6-5

cdr3_nt: TGCGCCAGCAGCCCAATGGGACAGTCCTACGAGCAGTACTTC
cdr3_aa: CASSPMGQSYEQYF
j_call: TRBJ2-7
clone_size: NA
d_call: TRBD1
v_call: TRBV5-1

cdr3_nt: TGTGCCAGCAGCTTAGAATCGCCCTGGCAGTATTTT
cdr3_aa: CASSLESPWQYF
j_call: TRBJ2-3
clone_size: NA
d_call: NA
v_call: TRBV7-8

cdr3_nt: TGTGCCAGCAGCTTATACCGTAGCACAGATACGCAGTATTTT
cdr3_aa: CASSLYRSTDTQYF
j_call: TRBJ2-3
clone_size: many
d_call: NA
v_call: TRBV13

cdr3_nt: TGTGCCACCAGCAGAGATAAGGGGGGTTCCTACGAGCAGTACTTC
cdr3_aa: CATSRDKGGSYEQYF
j_call: TRBJ2-7
clone_size: few
d_call: NA
v_call: TRBV15

cdr3_nt: TGTGCCAGCAGCTCCGAGGGGGGAATACGCACTGAAGCTTTCTTT
cdr3_aa: CASSSEGGIRTEAFF
j_call: TRBJ1-1
clone_size: few
d_call: NA
v_call: TRBV7-3

cdr3_nt: TGTGCCAGCACAACAGGGGAAGCTAGCACAGATACGCAGTATTTT
cdr3_aa: CASTTGEASTDTQYF
j_call: TRBJ2-3
clone_size: NA
d_call: TRBD1
v_call: TRBV2

cdr3_nt: TGTGCCAGCAGCAAGTGGAGGAGCGGACAGAACACCGGGGAGCTGTTTTTT
cdr3_aa: CASSKWRSGQNTGELFF
j_call: TRBJ2-2
clone_size: NA
d_call: NA
v_call: TRBV21-1

cdr3_nt: TGTGCCAGCAGATCCAGCGGGAGGGTCGATGAGCAGTTCTTC
cdr3_aa: CASRSSGRVDEQFF
j_call: TRBJ2-1
clone_size: few
d_call: TRBD2
v_call: TRBV2

cdr3_nt: TGTGCCAGCTCCCCCGGGACAGGACGTGGCGAGCAGTACTTC
cdr3_aa: CASSPGTGRGEQYF
j_call: TRBJ2-7
clone_size: many
d_call: TRBD1
v_call: TRBV19

cdr3_nt: TGCGCCAGCAGCTTGGTGGGGACAGCGAAACCCTACGAGCAGTACTTC
cdr3_aa: CASSLVGTAKPYEQYF
j_call: TRBJ2-7
clone_size: NA
d_call: TRBD1
v_call: TRBV5-1

cdr3_nt: TGTGCCAGCAGTGCCTTGGGGGCGCCGGTCTATGGCTACACCTTC
cdr3_aa: CASSALGAPVYGYTF
j_call: TRBJ1-2
clone_size: NA
d_call: NA
v_call: TRBV6-2/TRBV6-3

cdr3_nt: TGCAGTGCTAGAGCACTAGTAGCCTACGAGCAGTACTTC
cdr3_aa: CSARALVAYEQYF
j_call: TRBJ2-7
clone_size: few
d_call: NA
v_call: TRBV20-1

cdr3_nt: TGTGCCAGCAGCTCGGGGGGCAGCTCCACAGATACGCAGTATTTT
cdr3_aa: CASSSGGSSTDTQYF
j_call: TRBJ2-3
clone_size: many
d_call: NA
v_call: TRBV7-9

cdr3_nt: TGTGCCAGCAGCTTGGTGCAGGGGGCGTCGACCGGGGAGCTGTTTTTT
cdr3_aa: CASSLVQGASTGELFF
j_call: TRBJ2-2
clone_size: few
d_call: TRBD1
v_call: TRBV5-6

cdr3_nt: TGTGCCAGTAGTTCACAGGGGGCAAGAGAGACCCAGTACTTC
cdr3_aa: CASSSQGARETQYF
j_call: TRBJ2-5
clone_size: NA
d_call: TRBD1
v_call: TRBV19

cdr3_nt: TGTGCCAGCAGTGGTCAGGGAAAAGGCACTGAAGCTTTCTTT
cdr3_aa: CASSGQGKGTEAFF
j_call: TRBJ1-1
clone_size: many
d_call: NA
v_call: TRBV2

cdr3_nt: TGCAGTGCGAGGGGGCTTAACACTGAAGCTTTCTTT
cdr3_aa: CSARGLNTEAFF
j_call: TRBJ1-1
clone_size: NA
d_call: TRBD1
v_call: TRBV20-1

cdr3_nt: TGCAGTGCTAGAGATCAAGGGCGCGGCGCGGAAGCTTTCTTT
cdr3_aa: CSARDQGRGAEAFF
j_call: TRBJ1-1
clone_size: few
d_call: NA
v_call: TRBV20-1

cdr3_nt: TGTGCCAGCAGAATGTGGGACACCGCGAACACCGGGGAGCTGTTTTTT
cdr3_aa: CASRMWDTANTGELFF
j_call: TRBJ2-2
clone_size: NA
d_call: NA
v_call: TRBV6-1

cdr3_nt: TGTGCCAGCAGCCAAGAACTAGCTTCCTCCGGGGAGCTGTTTTTT
cdr3_aa: CASSQELASSGELFF
j_call: TRBJ2-2
clone_size: few
d_call: NA
v_call: TRBV4-2